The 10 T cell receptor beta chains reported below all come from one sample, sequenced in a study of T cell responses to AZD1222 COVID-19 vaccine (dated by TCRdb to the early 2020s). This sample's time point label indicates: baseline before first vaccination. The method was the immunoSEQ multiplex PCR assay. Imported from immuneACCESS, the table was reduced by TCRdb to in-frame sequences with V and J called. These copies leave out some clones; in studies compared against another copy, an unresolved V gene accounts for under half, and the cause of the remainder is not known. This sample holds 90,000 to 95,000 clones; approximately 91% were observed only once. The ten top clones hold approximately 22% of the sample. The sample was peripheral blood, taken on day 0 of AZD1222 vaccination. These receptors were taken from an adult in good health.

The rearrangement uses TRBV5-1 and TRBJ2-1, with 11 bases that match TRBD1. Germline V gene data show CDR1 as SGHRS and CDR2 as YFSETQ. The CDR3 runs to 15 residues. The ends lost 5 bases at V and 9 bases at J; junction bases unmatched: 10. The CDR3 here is CASRLLGTGGLEQFF. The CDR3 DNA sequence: TGCGCCAGCAGGCTTCTCGGGACAGGGGGTCTTGAGCAGTTCTTC.

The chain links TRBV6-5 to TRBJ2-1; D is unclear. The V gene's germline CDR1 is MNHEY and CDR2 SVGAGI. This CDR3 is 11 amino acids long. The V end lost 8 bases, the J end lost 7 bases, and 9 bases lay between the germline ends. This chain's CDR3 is CASGNGNEQFF. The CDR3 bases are TGTGCCAGCGGAAACGGGAATGAGCAGTTCTTC.

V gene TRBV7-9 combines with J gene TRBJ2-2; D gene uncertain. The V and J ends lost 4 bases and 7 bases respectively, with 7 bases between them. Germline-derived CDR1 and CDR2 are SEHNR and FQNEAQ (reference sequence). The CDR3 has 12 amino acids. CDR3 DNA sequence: TGTGCCAGCAGCTCCTCGTACGGGGAGCTGTTTTTT. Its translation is CASSSSYGELFF.

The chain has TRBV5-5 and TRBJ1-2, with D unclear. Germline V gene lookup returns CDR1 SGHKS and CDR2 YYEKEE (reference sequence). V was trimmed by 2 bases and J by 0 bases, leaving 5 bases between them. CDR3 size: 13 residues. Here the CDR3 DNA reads TGTGCCAGCAGCTTCCTAGCTAACTATGGCTACACCTTC. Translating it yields CASSFLANYGYTF.

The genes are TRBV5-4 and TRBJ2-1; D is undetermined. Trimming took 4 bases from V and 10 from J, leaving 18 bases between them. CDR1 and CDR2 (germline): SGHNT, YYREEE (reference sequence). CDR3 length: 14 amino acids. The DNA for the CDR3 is TGTGCCAGCAGCGACTCCCGAAGCTATGGGGAGCAGTTCTTC. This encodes CASSDSRSYGEQFF.

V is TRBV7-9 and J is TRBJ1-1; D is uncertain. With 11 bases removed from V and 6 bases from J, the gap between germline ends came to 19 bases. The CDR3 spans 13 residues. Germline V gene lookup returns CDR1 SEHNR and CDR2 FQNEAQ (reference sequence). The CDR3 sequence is CAREEAVGPEAFF. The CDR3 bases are TGTGCCCGCGAAGAGGCGGTCGGGCCTGAAGCTTTCTTT.

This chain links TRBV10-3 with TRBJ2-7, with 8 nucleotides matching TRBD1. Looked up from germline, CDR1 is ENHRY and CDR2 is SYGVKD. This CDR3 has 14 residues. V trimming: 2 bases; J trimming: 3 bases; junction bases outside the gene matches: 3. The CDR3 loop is CAISEGQGHYEQYF. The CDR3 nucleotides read TGTGCCATCAGTGAGGGACAGGGACACTACGAGCAGTACTTC.

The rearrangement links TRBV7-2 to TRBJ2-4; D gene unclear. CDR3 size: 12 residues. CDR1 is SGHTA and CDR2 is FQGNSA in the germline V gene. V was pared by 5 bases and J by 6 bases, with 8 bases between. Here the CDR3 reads CASSPPGNIQYF. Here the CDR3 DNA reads TGTGCCAGCAGCCCCCCGGGAAACATTCAGTACTTC.

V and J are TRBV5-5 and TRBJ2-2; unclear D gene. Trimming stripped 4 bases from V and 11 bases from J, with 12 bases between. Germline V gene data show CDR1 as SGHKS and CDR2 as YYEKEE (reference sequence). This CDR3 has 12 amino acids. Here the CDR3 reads CASSQVSSELFF. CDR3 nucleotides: TGTGCCAGCAGCCAGGTGTCGTCCGAGCTGTTTTTT.

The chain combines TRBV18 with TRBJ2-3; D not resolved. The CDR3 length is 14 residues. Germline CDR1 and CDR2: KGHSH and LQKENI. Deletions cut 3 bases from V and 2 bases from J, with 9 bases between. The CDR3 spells CASSPVGYTDTQYF. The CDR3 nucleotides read TGTGCCAGCTCACCCGTAGGGTACACAGATACGCAGTATTTT.